This T cell receptor (beta chain) was retrieved from a study of memory CD4+ T cells and cytomegalovirus serostatus. Turning to the study itself: This sample comes from healthy Belgian adults, eight or nine CMV seropositive, around 26 seronegative. Findings and limits, study-wide: Suggested: most of the CMV-linked TCR signature lies in CD4+ memory cells. Repertoires predicted CMV serostatus with median bootstrapped AUC of around 0.96.

The sort gate was single viable CD3+CD4+CD8-CD45RO+ cells for memory CD4+ T cells. Note on this clone: The antigen is unknown.

In the original processing: Out-of-frame sequences were removed, leaving 2,204,828 distinct TCRbeta sequences. Clones were sequenced by immunoSEQ multiplex PCR, and TCRdb holds only the in-frame ones, with some missing. V, J and clone size were drawn from that table, and D and trimming were deduced from the DNA. Of approximately 60,000 clones listed, about 68% were seen once; the top ten hold over 2%. Trimming cost V 5 bases and J 11 bases, with 10 bases left between them. Germline lookup yields CDR1 MDHEN and CDR2 SYDVKM. The CDR3 totals 11 residues. The sequence derives from an adult in good health and CMV-seropositive. The V gene is TRBV28, the J gene TRBJ2-1, with D unresolved. The source material was memory CD4+ T cells from blood. The CDR3, as DNA: TGTGCCAGCAGTAGCGTGGGTAAGCAGTTCTTC. Its protein is CASSSVGKQFF.